The rows below give T cell receptor beta chains drawn from one sample of a study of blood T cells in healthy people across ages. One entry per CDR3 protein results from TCRdb running MiXCR on the 5' RACE reads. Of hundreds of thousands of distinct CDR3 sequences in the sample, 52% are singletons; the top ten hold approximately 12%. The sequenced sample consisted of blood. These receptor sequences come from a woman at least 80 years old in good health. Both conserved end residues are part of each CDR3. D genes are given only for firm matches. Part of the rows lack a size; the others show once, few, many or a class for expanded clones.

CSVIRRGTEAFF	TGCAGCGTTATCCGTCGGGGCACTGAAGCTTTCTTT	NA	TRBV29-1	TRBJ1-1	NA
CVSSPNIVLASTDMQYF	TGTGTCAGCAGTCCTAATATCGTACTAGCTAGCACAGATATGCAGTATTTT	NA	TRBV12-3/TRBV12-4	TRBJ2-3	NA
CASSLGNKEQFF	TGCGCCAGCAGTTTAGGAAACAAGGAGCAGTTCTTC	NA	TRBV12-3/TRBV12-4	TRBJ2-1	NA
CASSVASSSYEQYF	TGTGCCAGCAGCGTAGCGAGCAGCTCCTACGAGCAGTACTTC	NA	TRBV9	TRBJ2-7	NA
CASSLDRWGTTEAFF	TGTGCCAGCAGCTTGGACAGGTGGGGAACCACTGAAGCTTTCTTT	TRBD1	TRBV11-2	TRBJ1-1	NA
CSARDLLQETQYF	TGCAGTGCTAGAGATCTTCTACAAGAGACCCAGTACTTC	NA	TRBV20-1	TRBJ2-5	many
CASSTGQGGGYTF	TGCGCCAGCAGCACCGGACAGGGGGGCGGCTACACCTTC	TRBD1	TRBV5-1	TRBJ1-2	NA
CASSQVGSGGPGNEQFF	TGTGCCAGCAGCCAAGTCGGGTCGGGAGGGCCGGGTAATGAGCAGTTCTTC	TRBD2	TRBV4-2	TRBJ2-1	NA
CASSYQGAIDTQYF	TGTGCCAGCAGCTATCAGGGGGCGATAGATACGCAGTATTTT	TRBD1	TRBV7-2	TRBJ2-3	NA
CAGRPLTGQETQYF	TGTGCCGGCAGGCCACTTACAGGACAAGAGACCCAGTACTTC	NA	TRBV2	TRBJ2-5	once